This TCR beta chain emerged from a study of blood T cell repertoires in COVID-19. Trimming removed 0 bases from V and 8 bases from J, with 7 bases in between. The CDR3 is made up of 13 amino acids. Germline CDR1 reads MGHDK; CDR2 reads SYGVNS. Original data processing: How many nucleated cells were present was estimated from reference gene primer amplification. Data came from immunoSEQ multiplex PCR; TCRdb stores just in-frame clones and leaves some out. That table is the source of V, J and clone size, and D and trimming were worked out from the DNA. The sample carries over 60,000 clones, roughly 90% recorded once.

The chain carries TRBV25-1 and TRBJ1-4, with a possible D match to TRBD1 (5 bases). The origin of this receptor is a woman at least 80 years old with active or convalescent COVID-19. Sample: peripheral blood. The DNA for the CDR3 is TGTGCCAGCAGTGAATATCAGGGCGAAAAACTGTTTTTT. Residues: CASSEYQGEKLFF.